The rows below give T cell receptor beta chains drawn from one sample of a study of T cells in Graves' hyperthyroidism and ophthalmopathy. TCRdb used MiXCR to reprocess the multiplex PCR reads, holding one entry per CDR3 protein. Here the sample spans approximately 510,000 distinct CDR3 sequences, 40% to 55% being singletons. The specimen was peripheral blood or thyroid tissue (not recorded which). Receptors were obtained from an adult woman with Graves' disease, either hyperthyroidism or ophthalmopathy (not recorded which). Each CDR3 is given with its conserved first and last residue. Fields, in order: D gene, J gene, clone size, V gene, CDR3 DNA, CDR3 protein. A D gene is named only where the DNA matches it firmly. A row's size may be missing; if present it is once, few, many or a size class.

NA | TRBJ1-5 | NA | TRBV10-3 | TGTGCCATCAGTGAAGGGCAGGGAAAAGGTCAGCCCCAGCATTTT | CAISEGQGKGQPQHF
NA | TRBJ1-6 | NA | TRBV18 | TGTGCCAGCTCACCACCCGGGGGGAATTCACCCCTCCACTTT | CASSPPGGNSPLHF
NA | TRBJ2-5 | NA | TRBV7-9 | TGTGCCAGCAGCTTAGGAGGGCAACTATTGGAGACCCAGTACTTC | CASSLGGQLLETQYF
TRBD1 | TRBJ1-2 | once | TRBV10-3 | TGTGCCATCCAGACAGGGGTGGACTATGGCTACACCTTC | CAIQTGVDYGYTF
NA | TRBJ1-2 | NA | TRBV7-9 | TGTGCCAGCAGTGAATGGTACAGTAATGGCTACACCTTC | CASSEWYSNGYTF
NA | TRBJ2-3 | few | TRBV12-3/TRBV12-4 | TGTGCCAGCACCCTGCTAGGGTTGGGGGCTAGAGTAAAAGTTACGCAGTATTTT | CASTLLGLGARVKVTQYF
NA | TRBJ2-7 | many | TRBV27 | TGTGCCAGCAGCCAATACGGACCGCTAACCTACGAGCAGTACTTC | CASSQYGPLTYEQYF
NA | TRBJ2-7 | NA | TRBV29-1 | TGCAGCGTTGCCGAGGGTAGAGGATACGAGCAGTACTTC | CSVAEGRGYEQYF
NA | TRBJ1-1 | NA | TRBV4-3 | TGCGCCAGCACCTGGACATTGAACACTGAAGCTTTCTTT | CASTWTLNTEAFF
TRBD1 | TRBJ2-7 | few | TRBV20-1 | TGCAGTGCTGCGGGACAGGGCACTGGGCGGCAGTACTTC | CSAAGQGTGRQYF
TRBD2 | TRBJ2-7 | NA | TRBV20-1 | TGCAGTGCTAGACATAGCGGGCAGTTCTACGAGCAGTACTTC | CSARHSGQFYEQYF
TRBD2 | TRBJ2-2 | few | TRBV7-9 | TGTGCCAGCAGCAACCCGACCGGGACTAGCGGGAGTATCGGGGAGCTGTTTTTT | CASSNPTGTSGSIGELFF
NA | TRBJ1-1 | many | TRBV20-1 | TGCAGTGCTAGAGGTCTACATCCAGGGTCCACTGAAGCTTTCTTT | CSARGLHPGSTEAFF
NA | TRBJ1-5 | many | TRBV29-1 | TGCAGCGTTGGGGGGGGGGATCAGCCCCAGCATTTT | CSVGGGDQPQHF
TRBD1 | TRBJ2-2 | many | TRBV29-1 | TGCAGCGCTATGACAGGGGGGGTTACCGGGGAGCTGTTTTTT | CSAMTGGVTGELFF
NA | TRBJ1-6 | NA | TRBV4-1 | TGCGCCAGCAGCCAAGATCGGGGGGCGGGATCACCCCTCCACTTT | CASSQDRGAGSPLHF
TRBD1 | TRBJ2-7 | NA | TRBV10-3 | TGTGCCATCAGTGAGTCTTGGACAGGGGGAGGGGGGTCTTCCTACGAGCAGTACTTC | CAISESWTGGGGSSYEQYF
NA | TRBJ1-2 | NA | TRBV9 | TGTGCCAGCAGCGCTGGGACGGAGCATGGCTACACCTTC | CASSAGTEHGYTF
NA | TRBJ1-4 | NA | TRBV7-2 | TGTGCCAGCAGCTTAGAGGCCGCGGAAAAACTGTTTTTT | CASSLEAAEKLFF
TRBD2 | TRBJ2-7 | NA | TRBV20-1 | TGCAGTGCGCCACGACTAGCGGGAGTCGGCGAGCAGTACTTC | CSAPRLAGVGEQYF
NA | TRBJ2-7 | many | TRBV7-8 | TGTGCCAGCAGCCTGCGGACGGGGGAGCAGTACTTC | CASSLRTGEQYF
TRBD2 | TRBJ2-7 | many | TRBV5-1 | TGCGCCAGCAGCTCCGGACTAGCGGGAGGTCCACAGTCGGAGCAGTACTTC | CASSSGLAGGPQSEQYF
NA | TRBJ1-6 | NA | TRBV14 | TGTGCCAGCAGCCAAGAGGGGAACAGCTATAATTCACCCCTCCACTTT | CASSQEGNSYNSPLHF